In this sample, the clone carrying this T cell receptor beta chain turned up many times. The source of the sample is a study of T-cell reconstitution after alpha-beta-depleted transplantation in children. The germline gives CDR1 ENHRY, CDR2 SYGVKD. This CDR3 has 13 amino acids. V was pared by 5 bases and J by 0 bases, with 7 bases between. The library targeted TCRbeta and was prepared with unique molecular identifiers. Each CDR3 protein gets one entry after TCRdb re-called the PCR reads with MiXCR. The data contain approximately 640,000 distinct CDR3 sequences, around 17% of them seen just once; the ten biggest clones take up 0.8% to 1.1%.

The V call is TRBV10-3, the J call TRBJ1-1; D is unclear. Source: PBMCs from the stem cell graft donor, taken from the stem cell graft. The receptor was derived from a human donor who donated a stem cell graft to a child with acute myeloid leukemia. The chain's CDR3 is CAISPTVNTEAFF. CDR3 nucleotides: TGTGCCATCAGTCCGACGGTGAACACTGAAGCTTTCTTT.